Included here is one TCR beta chain sequence, with context. The CDR3 runs 15 residues. V was pared by 3 bases and J by 0 bases, with 9 bases between. Per the germline V gene, CDR1 is MRHNA and CDR2 is SNTAGT. Clones were read by immunoSEQ multiplex PCR, and TCRdb kept only the in-frame ones, dropping some. This table has approximately 170,000 clones, about 91% appearing once. The data originate from a study of blood T cell repertoires in COVID-19. Cohorts were based on clinical histories the participants reported. J is TRBJ2-1 and V is TRBV6-4; possibly TRBD2 for D (6 bases). The sample was PBMCs or T cells enriched from blood (not recorded which). This receptor was obtained from a woman between 18 and 29 years old who had recovered from COVID-19. CDR3 residues: CASSEVGSSYNEQFF. The CDR3 nucleotides are TGTGCCAGCAGTGAGGTCGGGAGCTCCTACAATGAGCAGTTCTTC.